The 31 T cell receptor beta chains below were found in one sample sequenced in a study. MiXCR, applied by TCRdb to the RT-PCR reads, yields one record per CDR3 protein. The repertoire consists of almost 700,000 distinct CDR3 sequences, with more than 13% occurring once and the leading ten covering 3.6%. Sequenced: memory CD4+ T cells from blood. The receptor source for this set is a female donor in good health, serving as a healthy control.

This clonotype was counted only a few times. The chain has TRBV9 and TRBJ2-1; D remains ambiguous. V was trimmed by 2 bases and J by 4 bases, leaving 4 bases between them. The CDR3 sequence is 12 residues long. The germline gives CDR1 SGDLS, CDR2 YYNGEE. Written as DNA, the CDR3 is TGTGCCAGCAGCGTCTGGTACAATGAGCAGTTCTTC. Amino acid sequence: CASSVWYNEQFF.

The rearrangement joins TRBV7-3 to TRBJ2-3; D ambiguous. The CDR3 contains 14 residues. V was cut by 5 bases and J by 5 bases, with 14 bases left in between. Germline lookup yields CDR1 SGHTA and CDR2 FQGTGA. The CDR3 DNA reads as TGTGCCAGCAGCCCTTCCCGAACAGTAGATACGCAGTATTTT. Amino acids: CASSPSRTVDTQYF. Full variable domain (missing parts from reference TRBV7-3 and TRBJ2-3): GAGVSQTPSNKVTEKGKYVELRCDPISGHTALYWYRQSLGQGPEFLIYFQGTGAADDSGLPNDRFFAVRPEGSVSTLKIQRTERGDSAVYLCASSPSRTVDTQYFGPGTRLTVL.

This clonotype was seen more than once but under ten times. The rearrangement uses TRBV6-1 and TRBJ1-1, with 9 nucleotides matching TRBD1. Germline trimming cut 2 bases from V and 5 bases from J; bases unmatched to any gene: 3. This CDR3 is built from 14 residues. Germline CDR1 is MNHNS and CDR2 is SASEGT. The CDR3 region is CASSENRGRTEAFF. Written as DNA, the CDR3 is TGTGCCAGCAGTGAAAACAGGGGGCGGACTGAAGCTTTCTTT.

This CDR3 reads CASSFGLEAAKDTQYF. DNA of the CDR3: TGTGCCAGCAGTTTTGGTCTTGAGGCCGCAAAGGATACGCAGTATTTT. The chain carries TRBV12-3 or TRBV12-4 and TRBJ2-3; D is undetermined. The CDR3 runs 16 residues. The ends were cut back, 3 bases at V and 6 bases at J, with 19 bases in the middle.

The CDR3 sequence is CSARAPLAGEEQYF. Here the CDR3 DNA reads TGCAGTGCTCGTGCCCCGCTAGCGGGAGAGGAGCAGTACTTC. The gene calls are TRBV20-1 and TRBJ2-7, with 10 positions matching TRBD2. Germline V gene data show CDR1 as DFQATT and CDR2 as SNEGSKA (reference sequence). This CDR3 is built from 14 residues. The J segment lost 7 bases and the V segment lost 5 bases, leaving 11 bases of the junction unmatched.

The table lists this clonotype with a few counts. The chain is built from TRBV7-9 and TRBJ2-7; D is ambiguous. Trimming removed 5 bases from V and 2 bases from J, with 13 bases in between. This CDR3 spans 14 amino acids. Germline lookup yields CDR1 SEHNR and CDR2 FQNEAQ (reference sequence). CDR3 loop: CASSLIDLPYEQYF. The CDR3 coding sequence is TGTGCCAGCAGCCTTATAGATTTACCCTACGAGCAGTACTTC.

This clonotype has at least ten counts. The genes are TRBV7-2 and TRBJ2-4; D ambiguous. Germline-derived CDR1 and CDR2 are SGHTA and FQGNSA. Trimming stripped 5 bases from V and 5 bases from J, with 10 bases between. The CDR3 runs 13 residues. This chain's CDR3 is CASSPRRENIQYF. DNA for the CDR3: TGTGCCAGCAGCCCCCGCCGGGAAAACATTCAGTACTTC.

This clonotype was observed a few times. The chain has TRBV28 and TRBJ2-1; 10 bases agree with TRBD2. Germline CDR1 is MDHEN and CDR2 is SYDVKM. V shed 4 bases, J shed 5 bases, and the junction held 5 bases outside the gene matches. The CDR3 has 15 residues. The CDR3 protein is CASSYGLAENNEQFF. The CDR3 DNA reads TGTGCCAGCAGTTATGGACTAGCGGAAAACAATGAGCAGTTCTTC.

This chain links TRBV4-3 with TRBJ2-7, with D possibly TRBD1 on 5 matching bases. Germline CDR1 reads LGHNA; CDR2 reads YSLEER. Trimming cost V 0 bases and J 3 bases, with 9 bases left between them. The CDR3 length is 14 residues. In nucleotides, the CDR3 is TGCGCCAGCAGCCAAGAAATTAGGGGCTACGAGCAGTACTTC. It codes for CASSQEIRGYEQYF.

This clonotype was detected only a few times. This chain connects TRBV9 to TRBJ1-2, with 8 bases matching TRBD1. With 7 bases clipped from V and 5 bases from J, the junction kept 4 bases outside the gene matches. Germline CDR1 is SGDLS and CDR2 is YYNGEE. The length of the CDR3 is 12 residues. The chain's CDR3 is CASGGQAYGYTF. In DNA, the CDR3 is TGTGCCAGCGGGGGACAGGCTTATGGCTACACCTTC. Full variable domain (remainder filled in from reference TRBV9 and TRBJ1-2): DSGVTQTPKHLITATGQRVTLRCSPRSGDLSVYWYQQSLDQGLQFLIQYYNGEERAKGNILERFSAQQFPDLHSELNLSSLELGDSALYFCASGGQAYGYTFGSGTRLTVV.

This clonotype was seen at least ten times. The chain joins TRBV24-1 to TRBJ2-3; TRBD1 matches at 12 bases. The CDR3 covers 16 residues. Germline V gene sequence: CDR1 KGHDR, CDR2 SFDVKD. Trimming took 4 bases from V and 7 from J; bases not matched to a gene: 8. The CDR3 DNA is TGTGCCACCAGTGAAGCCGGGACAGGGGGCGAGAATACGCAGTATTTT. Its protein is CATSEAGTGGENTQYF.

This clonotype came up many times. V gene TRBV4-2 combines with J gene TRBJ2-2, with D perhaps TRBD2 (6 bases). The germline V gene encodes CDR1 LGHNA and CDR2 YNFKEQ. V dropped 0 bases and J dropped 8 bases, with 19 bases sitting between them. The CDR3 has 17 amino acids. The CDR3 protein is CASSQDGERAKGGELFF. As DNA, the CDR3 is TGTGCCAGCAGCCAAGATGGGGAGCGGGCAAAGGGAGGGGAGCTGTTTTTT.

The V and J genes are TRBV5-1 and TRBJ2-7, with 9 nucleotides matching TRBD1. The CDR3 is made up of 15 amino acids. Per the germline V gene, CDR1 is SGHRS and CDR2 is YFSETQ. Unmatched junction bases numbered 7, after V lost 4 bases and J lost 2 bases. The CDR3 nucleotides read TGCGCCAGCAGCCCCGGACAGGGGTCAACCTACGAGCAGTACTTC. This encodes CASSPGQGSTYEQYF.

The gene calls are TRBV12-3 or TRBV12-4 and TRBJ1-2; D call uncertain. Trimming stripped 5 bases from V and 6 bases from J, with 13 bases between. The CDR3 is 13 residues long. CDR3 region: CASSRTFFNGYTF. In DNA form, the CDR3 reads TGTGCCAGCAGTCGGACCTTCTTCAATGGCTACACCTTC.

The chain carries TRBV7-2 and TRBJ2-1, with a weak D call TRBD2 (6 bases). V was pared by 0 bases and J by 4 bases, with 10 bases between. Germline V gene sequence: CDR1 SGHTA, CDR2 FQGNSA. The CDR3 spans 15 residues. The CDR3 nucleotides are TGTGCCAGCAGCTTAGCGTCTAGCGCATACAATGAGCAGTTCTTC. It codes for CASSLASSAYNEQFF.

This clonotype was seen only a few times. The rearrangement uses TRBV7-2 and TRBJ1-6, with 9 bases aligning to TRBD1. Looked up from germline, CDR1 is SGHTA and CDR2 is FQGNSA. With 4 bases clipped from V and 7 bases from J, the junction kept 11 bases outside the gene matches. CDR3 length: 17 residues. CDR3 DNA: TGTGCCAGCAGCTCAGGGGGAACGGGACAGGGCAATTCACCCCTCCACTTT. It encodes CASSSGGTGQGNSPLHF.

This clonotype was counted ten times or more. V gene TRBV7-2 combines with J gene TRBJ2-1; the match to TRBD2 covers 9 bases. The CDR3 consists of 16 residues. CDR1 is SGHTA, CDR2 FQGNSA, per germline. Trimming cost V 1 base and J 1 base; bases outside gene matches: 2. CDR3 sequence: CASSLVSGSSYNEQFF. DNA for the CDR3: TGTGCCAGCAGCTTAGTTAGCGGGAGTTCCTACAATGAGCAGTTCTTC.

This rearrangement joins TRBV20-1 to TRBJ1-1, with D tentatively TRBD1 (6 bases). The CDR3 runs to 15 residues. Germline values: CDR1 DFQATT, CDR2 SNEGSKA (reference sequence). Trimming took 5 bases from V and 5 from J, leaving 21 bases between them. CDR3 sequence: CSALPGQTAGTEAFF. The CDR3 DNA sequence: TGCAGTGCTCTTCCGGGACAAACGGCCGGGACTGAAGCTTTCTTT.

The rearrangement links TRBV28 to TRBJ2-7; TRBD1 agrees at 10 bases. This CDR3 is built from 16 residues. From germline, CDR1 is MDHEN and CDR2 SYDVKM. The J segment lost 7 bases and the V segment lost 4 bases, leaving 13 bases of the junction unmatched. The CDR3 DNA sequence: TGTGCCAGCAGTTCCAGGAGGGACAGGGGTGTATGGGAGCAGTACTTC. As protein: CASSSRRDRGVWEQYF.

This clonotype was observed a handful of times. The rearrangement uses TRBV20-1 and TRBJ2-2, with D hard to call. Germline V lookup: CDR1 DFQATT, CDR2 SNEGSKA (reference sequence). Trimming left V 2 bases short and J 5 bases short, with 12 bases between. The length of the CDR3 is 14 residues. The DNA of the CDR3 is TGCAGTGCTAGACCAGTCTCTGGGACCGGGGAGCTGTTTTTT. Its translation: CSARPVSGTGELFF.

The rearrangement uses TRBV15 and TRBJ2-7; D not certain. V lost 0 bases and J 6 bases, leaving 12 bases between the germline ends. CDR1 LNHNV and CDR2 YYDKDF come from the germline V gene (reference sequence). CDR3 length: 14 residues. This CDR3 is CATSRDQAATEQYF. The CDR3 DNA is TGTGCCACCAGCAGAGATCAGGCAGCGACCGAGCAGTACTTC. Full variable domain (remainder filled in from reference TRBV15 and TRBJ2-7): DAMVIQNPRYQVTQFGKPVTLSCSQTLNHNVMYWYQQKSSQAPKLLFHYYDKDFNNEADTPDNFQSRRPNTSFCFLDIRSPGLGDTAMYLCATSRDQAATEQYFGPGTRLTVT.

The V call is TRBV15, the J call TRBJ1-2; possible D gene TRBD1, 6 bases. Trimming cost V 0 bases and J 6 bases, with 11 bases left between them. Germline assignment: CDR1 LNHNV and CDR2 YYDKDF (reference sequence). The CDR3 runs 14 residues. Here the CDR3 reads CATSRDSNRDGYTF. CDR3 nucleotide sequence: TGTGCCACCAGCAGAGATTCCAACAGGGATGGCTACACCTTC.

The table lists this clonotype with many counts. This chain joins TRBV12-3 or TRBV12-4 and TRBJ2-6; D might be TRBD2 (5 bases). V dropped 4 bases and J dropped 1 base, with 20 bases sitting between them. This CDR3 region has 19 residues. This CDR3 reads CASSYAPPSSGSGANVLTF. The CDR3, as DNA: TGTGCCAGCAGTTACGCTCCCCCCTCGTCGGGGTCTGGGGCCAACGTCCTGACTTTC.

This clonotype was detected only a few times. This chain joins TRBV10-3 and TRBJ2-2, with 8 bases that match TRBD1. This CDR3 contains 14 residues. V shed 10 bases, J shed 0 bases, and the junction held 4 bases outside the gene matches. Germline V lookup: CDR1 ENHRY, CDR2 SYGVKD. This chain's CDR3 is CATGQGANTGELFF. CDR3 coding DNA: TGTGCCACCGGACAGGGCGCGAACACCGGGGAGCTGTTTTTT.

V usage is TRBV7-2 and J usage is TRBJ1-1; TRBD1 might be the D (5 bases). V was pared by 1 base and J by 3 bases, with 9 bases between. This CDR3 comprises 14 residues. Germline values: CDR1 SGHTA, CDR2 FQGNSA. CDR3 region: CASSLGGVDTEAFF. The CDR3 DNA reads TGTGCCAGCAGCTTAGGGGGGGTGGACACTGAAGCTTTCTTT.

The CDR3, as DNA: TGTGCCAGCAGTTACCGCGATGAAAATCAGCCCCAGCATTTT. Translating gives CASSYRDENQPQHF. The chain joins TRBV6-6 to TRBJ1-5, with no clear D. Trimming removed 2 bases from V and 4 bases from J, with 9 bases in between. The CDR3 contains 14 residues. Germline V CDR1 and CDR2: MNHNY, SVGAGI (reference sequence).

Concerning this clonotype: The junction differs from germline at one of its ends, possibly a read error. The chain carries TRBV5-4 and TRBJ2-1, with 7 bases that match TRBD2. This CDR3 spans 15 amino acids. The germline CDR1 and CDR2 sequences are SGHNT and YYREEE (reference sequence). The DNA of the CDR3 is TGTTCCAGCAGCTCGTCGGGGGGCTCCTACAATGAGCAGTTCTTC. Translation: CSSSSSGGSYNEQFF.

A few counts support this clonotype. A read error may account for a junction end that differs from germline. CDR3 sequence reads: CASSLTSGAEQYF. In DNA form, the CDR3 reads TGTGCCAGCAGCTTGACTAGCGGGGCAGAGCAGTACTTT. The chain links TRBV7-2 to TRBJ2-7; 11 bases line up with TRBD2. Germline V gene data show CDR1 as SGHTA and CDR2 as FQGNSA. The CDR3 extends over 13 amino acids.

This clonotype was recorded a few times. The V and J genes are TRBV6-2 or TRBV6-3 and TRBJ2-7, with TRBD1 matching 10 bases. The CDR3 covers 16 residues. With V trimmed by 6 bases and J by 5 bases, 13 bases remained unmatched. Germline CDR1 and CDR2: MNHEY and SVGEGT. This CDR3 is CASSLLSTGGFHEQYF. CDR3 bases: TGTGCCAGCAGCCTTCTTTCGACAGGGGGCTTCCACGAGCAGTACTTC.

This clonotype has just a few counts. The chain is built from TRBV5-1 and TRBJ2-2; D uncertain. Trimming took 1 base from V and 7 from J, leaving 8 bases between them. The CDR3 spans 13 residues. Germline V lookup: CDR1 SGHRS, CDR2 YFSETQ. CDR3 protein: CASSLQLGGELFF. CDR3 bases: TGCGCCAGCAGCTTGCAACTTGGCGGGGAGCTGTTTTTT.

The chain is built from TRBV7-9 and TRBJ1-2; 10 positions agree with TRBD1. The CDR3 sequence is 16 residues long. V shed 1 base and J 5 bases; nucleotides not matched to a gene: 7. Germline values: CDR1 SEHNR, CDR2 FQNEAQ (reference sequence). The CDR3 region is CASSLGSGTGVYGYTF. CDR3 in DNA: TGTGCCAGCAGCTTAGGTTCCGGGACAGGGGTGTATGGCTACACCTTC.